The subject of this entry is one TCR beta chain. This clone appeared a single time. Its antigen remains unidentified. Qualities for individual bases were not recorded, and no much larger clone is one base off. The CDR3, from cysteine to phenylalanine, totals 13 residues. The CDR3 DNA has 39 bases and is translated from base 1. Looking up the germline V gene yields CDR1 SQVTM and CDR2 ANQGSEA. Trimming costs V 5 bases and J 1 base, and their ends lie 11 bases apart. The time point label on this specimen signifies: cells obtained before transplantation from donor or recipient. CD3+CD4+ and CD3+CD8+ populations were FACS-sorted from unstimulated pre-transplant donor and recipient cells taken from spleen or lymph nodes. The sample comes from a study of graft-versus-host responses after intestinal transplantation (dated by TCRdb to about 2021). For the study in its entirety: Multivisceral, liver-intestinal, or isolated intestinal transplants were received by the recipients. Every recipient was given anti-thymocyte globulin induction, then maintenance tacrolimus and steroids for 2 to 4 years. After intestinal transplantation, graft-versus-host and host-versus-graft alloreactive T cell clones in the graft, circulation and bone marrow were tracked using bulk TCR-beta CDR3 sequencing. To identify alloreactive clones, pre-transplant mixed lymphocyte reaction products were sequenced and then compared with unstimulated pre-transplant donor and recipient T cells. A cohort of 24 intestinal transplant recipients, including one retransplant, was enrolled, and 3 patients lacking pretransplant specimens were excluded. Donor T cell macrochimerism was defined as a peak of at least 4% donor T cells among recipient peripheral blood mononuclear cells. Rather than being sequenced by the commercial service, samples from a few later patients were sequenced in-house on an Illumina MiSeq and processed with MiXCR. On the study overall, not on this receptor specifically: Peak levels of circulating GvH clones were associated with declines in HvG clones early after transplant. GvH clones were found in recipient bone marrow, and some of the GvH clones appeared earlier in ileal mucosa or blood, which is consistent with an intestinal mucosal origin. In patients with donor T cell macrochimerism, the allografts had high GvH to HvG T cell clonal ratios. Conclusions were limited by the relatively low number and heterogeneity of intestinal transplant patients.

Receptor libraries were prepared by the immunoSEQ multiplex PCR assay. For most patients, genomic DNA was isolated with the Qiagen DNeasy Blood and Tissue Kit and shipped frozen to Adaptive Biotechnologies for TCR sequencing. High-throughput TCR-beta CDR3 sequencing of genomic DNA from most patients was performed by Adaptive Biotechnologies. Per the original workflow: TCR sequencing data were retrieved from Adaptive's ImmunoSEQ software for 15 to 20 patients, whereas a few other patients were processed with MiXCR and VDJtools. CD4 versus CD8 sorting errors were corrected by removing sequences found in both subsets at a frequency ratio below 5:1. CDR3 nucleotide sequences shared by donor and recipient were removed because the origin of these sequences could not be assigned. At least 2-fold expansion over unstimulated cells and a minimum CFSE-low frequency of 0.002% (template counts) or 0.001% (read counts) were required for clones to be classified as alloreactive. Clones detected in sequenced pre-transplant spleen, lymph node, or MLR CFSE-low populations of the donor or recipient were defined as mappable. The cumulative frequency of alloreactive clones was calculated as a percentage of all sequences, weighted by copy number. The clones in this table, taken by TCRdb from immuneACCESS, are in-frame only. Not every clone is retained; where verified, under half of the shortfall comes from an unresolved V gene, and the cause of the rest is unknown. V and J calls and clone size are copied from that table; D and trimming were computed from the DNA. Recorded for this sample are approximately 49,000 clones; more than 70% of them occurred a single time. Jointly, the top ten make up approximately 0.6% of the sample.

The chain uses TRBV29-1 and TRBJ1-1, with the D gene uncertain. This receptor was identified in a human donor who was the organ donor for an intestinal transplant. The sample here was unstimulated CD4+ T cells sorted from spleen or lymph node cells, taken before transplant. CDR3 reads: CSVSDTPNTEAFF. The bases read TGCAGCGTTTCCGACACCCCGAACACTGAAGCTTTCTTT.